The 16 T cell receptor beta chains listed next were all sequenced from one sample in a study of patients and donors after allogeneic stem cell transplantation. TCRdb called the RT-PCR reads again in MiXCR, with one record for every CDR3 protein. Of approximately 200,000 distinct CDR3 sequences in the sample, 35% to 45% were seen once. The sample taken for sequencing was blood, either unsorted or a sorted T cell fraction (not recorded which). These receptor sequences come from a human donor who was either an allogeneic HSCT recipient or a stem cell or donor lymphocyte infusion donor (not recorded which). It is not recorded whose cells these are; they may come from a transplant donor.

The genes are TRBV7-8 and TRBJ1-1, with D hard to call. V lost 5 bases and J 4 bases, leaving 14 bases between the germline ends. From germline, CDR1 is SGHVS and CDR2 FQNEAQ. The CDR3 is made up of 14 amino acids. The CDR3 nucleotides are TGTGCCAGCAGCCCCCGGGAAGCGGGCACTGAAGCTTTCTTT. The encoded protein is CASSPREAGTEAFF.

The V gene is TRBV6-1, the J gene TRBJ1-3; the match to TRBD1 covers 8 bases. V shed 1 base, J shed 6 bases, and the junction held 2 bases outside the gene matches. CDR1 and CDR2 (germline): MNHNS, SASEGT. The CDR3 consists of 14 residues. In DNA form, the CDR3 reads TGTGCCAGCAGTGAAGGGACAGGGAAAAACACCATATATTTT. Amino acids: CASSEGTGKNTIYF.

This chain connects TRBV20-1 to TRBJ1-2; D is uncertain. V dropped 5 bases and J dropped 7 bases, with 17 bases sitting between them. The CDR3 extends over 13 amino acids. Germline CDR1 is DFQATT and CDR2 is SNEGSKA (reference sequence). CDR3 amino acids: CSAGPTETPGYTF. Written as DNA, the CDR3 is TGCAGTGCTGGACCGACTGAGACGCCTGGCTACACCTTC.

This clonotype was counted only a few times. V is TRBV7-9 and J is TRBJ1-3, with D unresolved. The CDR3 is 15 amino acids. Per the germline V gene, CDR1 is SEHNR and CDR2 is FQNEAQ (reference sequence). The V end lost 4 bases, the J end lost 0 bases, and 10 bases lay between the germline ends. The CDR3 spells CASSWGSVSGNTIYF. The CDR3 nucleotides are TGTGCCAGCAGCTGGGGTTCGGTCTCTGGAAACACCATATATTTT.

The genes are TRBV20-1 and TRBJ2-7; 12 nucleotides match TRBD1. The CDR3 is 14 amino acids. V was clipped by 4 bases and J by 4 bases; unmatched bases: 5. Germline CDR1 reads DFQATT; CDR2 reads SNEGSKA (reference sequence). The CDR3 sequence is CSATGTGGAYEQYF. The CDR3 region has the DNA TGCAGTGCTACCGGGACAGGGGGCGCTTACGAGCAGTACTTC.

The chain is built from TRBV5-1 and TRBJ2-3; D unclear. Germline V gene sequence: CDR1 SGHRS, CDR2 YFSETQ. Trimming shortened V by 1 base and J by 4 bases, and 7 bases separated the two germline ends. The CDR3 consists of 13 residues. This CDR3 is CASSLLAPDTQYF. The CDR3 region has the DNA TGCGCCAGCAGCTTGTTGGCCCCAGATACGCAGTATTTT.

The chain couples TRBV27 to TRBJ2-5; the D gene is possibly TRBD2 (6 bases). Trimming took 5 bases from V and 5 from J, leaving 15 bases between them. There are 14 residues in the CDR3. From germline, CDR1 is MNHEY and CDR2 SMNVEV (reference sequence). The CDR3 DNA follows: TGTGCCAGCAGTACACTTCTAGCGAGGGAGACCCAGTACTTC. This encodes CASSTLLARETQYF.

This clonotype was counted between two and nine times. V gene TRBV5-1 combines with J gene TRBJ1-2; possibly TRBD1 for D (5 bases). From germline, CDR1 is SGHRS and CDR2 YFSETQ. Between the trimmed V and J ends, which lost 4 bases and 8 bases, there was a span of 15 bases. The CDR3 contains 13 residues. The CDR3 spells CASSLTGGTGYTF. The CDR3 coding sequence is TGCGCCAGCAGCCTAACGGGAGGGACCGGCTACACCTTC.

This clonotype was picked up a small number of times. The V gene is TRBV10-3, the J gene TRBJ1-2, with 9 bases that match TRBD1. Germline trimming cut 4 bases from V and 4 bases from J; bases unmatched to any gene: 10. The germline V gene has CDR1 ENHRY and CDR2 SYGVKD. The CDR3 covers 16 residues. CDR3 coding DNA: TGTGCCATCAGTGGCCCTTTGGACAGGGGCCTCTATGGCTACACCTTC. Translated, it gives CAISGPLDRGLYGYTF.

The chain links TRBV18 to TRBJ1-1; D is uncertain. The germline CDR1 and CDR2 sequences are KGHSH and LQKENI. This CDR3 comprises 16 residues. Trimming removed 2 bases at V and 3 bases at J, with 16 bases between. This CDR3 reads CASSPYLPSADTEAFF. As DNA, the CDR3 is TGTGCCAGCTCACCATATCTCCCGAGTGCGGACACTGAAGCTTTCTTT.

The sample holds a few counts of this clonotype. The V and J genes are TRBV6-5 and TRBJ1-4; D remains ambiguous. The V gene's germline CDR1 is MNHEY and CDR2 SVGAGI. Deletions cut 0 bases from V and 0 bases from J, with 11 bases between. The CDR3 has 17 residues. CDR3 sequence: CASSYSAGGTTNEKLFF. CDR3 sequence (DNA): TGTGCCAGCAGTTACTCGGCGGGCGGAACAACTAATGAAAAACTGTTTTTT.

This chain links TRBV5-1 with TRBJ2-5; the D is unclear. CDR3 size: 13 residues. V was trimmed by 5 bases and J by 5 bases, leaving 13 bases between them. CDR1 SGHRS and CDR2 YFSETQ come from the germline V gene. CDR3 in DNA: TGCGCCAGCAGAATATCAGAAAAGGAGACCCAGTACTTC. It codes for CASRISEKETQYF.

Only a few counts were recorded for this clonotype. This chain joins TRBV12-3 or TRBV12-4 and TRBJ1-1; maybe TRBD1 (6 bases). The CDR3 extends over 13 amino acids. V was pared by 6 bases and J by 9 bases, with 17 bases between. The CDR3 loop reads CASSNKGGVKAFF. The CDR3 region has the DNA TGTGCCAGCAGCAATAAGGGGGGTGTGAAAGCTTTCTTT.

The genes are TRBV3-1 and TRBJ1-1, with D hard to call. Trimming stripped 2 bases from V and 5 bases from J, with 9 bases between. Germline CDR1 reads LGHDT; CDR2 reads YNNKEL (reference sequence). This CDR3 region has 13 residues. CDR3 bases: TGTGCCAGCAGCCAACGAGGGCAAACTGAAGCTTTCTTT. It encodes CASSQRGQTEAFF.

This clonotype has just a few counts. The V gene is TRBV5-1, the J gene TRBJ1-1, with 8 bases lining up with TRBD1. CDR3 size: 14 residues. With 6 bases clipped from V and 6 bases from J, the junction kept 10 bases outside the gene matches. Germline values: CDR1 SGHRS, CDR2 YFSETQ. The CDR3 here is CASTVRDRGSEAFF. The CDR3 region has the DNA TGCGCCAGCACGGTCCGTGACAGGGGATCTGAAGCTTTCTTT.

The chain's CDR3 is CASSVGPDRAYGYTF. The CDR3 DNA is TGTGCCAGCAGCGTAGGTCCCGACAGGGCCTATGGCTACACCTTC. The genes are TRBV9 and TRBJ1-2, with 7 bases lining up with TRBD1. CDR1 is SGDLS, CDR2 YYNGEE, per germline. CDR3 length: 15 residues. Trimming at V came to 0 bases and at J to 4 bases, leaving 6 bases not matched to a gene.